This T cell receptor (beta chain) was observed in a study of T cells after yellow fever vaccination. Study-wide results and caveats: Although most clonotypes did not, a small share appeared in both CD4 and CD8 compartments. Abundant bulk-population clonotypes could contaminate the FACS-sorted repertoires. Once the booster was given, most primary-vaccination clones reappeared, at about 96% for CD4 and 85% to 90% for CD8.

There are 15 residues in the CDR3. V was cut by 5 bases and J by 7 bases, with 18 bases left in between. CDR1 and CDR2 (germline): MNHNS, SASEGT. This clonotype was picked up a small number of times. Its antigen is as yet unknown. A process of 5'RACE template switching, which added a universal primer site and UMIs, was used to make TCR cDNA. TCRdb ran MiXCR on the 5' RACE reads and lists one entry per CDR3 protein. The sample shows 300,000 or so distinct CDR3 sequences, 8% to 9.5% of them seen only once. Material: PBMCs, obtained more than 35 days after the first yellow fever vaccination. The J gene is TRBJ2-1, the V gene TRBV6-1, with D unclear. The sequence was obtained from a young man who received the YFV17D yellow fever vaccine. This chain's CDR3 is CASSQSGPYLNEQFF. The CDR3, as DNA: TGTGCCAGCAGTCAATCCGGGCCTTATTTGAATGAGCAGTTCTTC.